This T cell receptor beta chain was found in a study of CXCR3-negative and CXCR3-positive naive CD8 T cells. Study-level points and caveats: TRB CDR3s were more hydrophobic in CXCR3-positive than in CXCR3-negative naive cells.

The length of the CDR3 is 16 residues. CDR1 and CDR2 from the germline V gene are LGHDT and YNNKEL (reference sequence). Details on this clonotype: Its target is unknown.

cDNA libraries for TRB were generated by 5' RACE incorporating UMI labels. From the 5' RACE reads, TCRdb lists one entry per CDR3 protein and no DNA. This listing includes about 120,000 distinct CDR3 sequences. The chain links TRBV3-1 to TRBJ2-5; without DNA, the TCRdb call of TRBD2 cannot be checked. The clonotype originates from a human donor in good health. Some clones in this sample may be carry-over from other donors' samples. Source material: naive CXCR3+ CD8+ T cells from blood. Subset meaning: CD45RO-CCR7+CD27+CD95- naive CD8+ T cells expressing CXCR3 (TNR3+). CDR3 region: CASSRRLAGNQETQYF.